Listed here are 18 T cell receptor beta chains from one sample, sequenced in a study of human T cells and chemical hapten exposure. Time point here: healthy volunteer bleed at 6 weeks. It was from unfractionated whole blood that total RNA was extracted. TCRdb ran MiXCR on the RACE reads and lists one entry per CDR3 protein. This repertoire shows about 77,000 distinct CDR3 sequences, 8.5% to 9.5% found once; its top ten account for around 1.7%. Sequenced sample: whole blood. The receptors shown here come from a female donor in good health. Some clones in this sample may be carry-over from other donors' samples.

This clonotype was detected many times. V is TRBV28 and J is TRBJ1-2; no reliable D call. Germline V gene lookup returns CDR1 MDHEN and CDR2 SYDVKM. Trimming removed 2 bases at V and 3 bases at J, with 10 bases between. The CDR3 sequence is 14 residues long. The CDR3 nucleotides read TGTGCCAGCAGTTTAAGAGCGGAGGACTATGGCTACACCTTC. This encodes CASSLRAEDYGYTF.

The chain is built from TRBV5-1 and TRBJ2-5; D is ambiguous. Trimming removed 0 bases from V and 3 bases from J, with 24 bases in between. From germline, CDR1 is SGHRS and CDR2 YFSETQ. The CDR3 has 19 amino acids. The CDR3 DNA sequence: TGCGCCAGCAGCTTGGTCAGTATCCACCTTCTTCCGAAAGAAGAGACCCAGTACTTC. Protein sequence: CASSLVSIHLLPKEETQYF. The entire variable domain, with the rest obtained from reference TRBV5-1 and TRBJ2-5, is as follows: KAGVTQTPRYLIKTRGQQVTLSCSPISGHRSVSWYQQTPGQGLQFLFEYFSETQRNKGNFPGRFSGRQFSNSRSEMNVSTLELGDSALYLCASSLVSIHLLPKEETQYFGPGTRLLVL.

This clonotype was observed at least ten times. The gene calls are TRBV20-1 and TRBJ2-5, with D maybe TRBD1 (5 bases). In germline, CDR1 is DFQATT, CDR2 SNEGSKA (reference sequence). V was trimmed by 4 bases and J by 8 bases, leaving 8 bases between them. The CDR3 consists of 10 residues. CDR3 in amino acids: CSAKTGTQYF. CDR3 sequence (DNA): TGCAGTGCTAAAACAGGAACCCAGTACTTC.

The rearrangement uses TRBV7-2 and TRBJ2-3, with 10 bases lining up with TRBD2. The CDR3 contains 14 residues. V was clipped by 5 bases and J by 5 bases; unmatched bases: 4. CDR1 and CDR2 (germline): SGHTA, FQGNSA. The CDR3 sequence is CASSRSGGVDTQYF. In nucleotides, the CDR3 is TGTGCCAGCAGCCGGAGCGGGGGGGTAGATACGCAGTATTTT.

In this sample, this clonotype turned up many times. The chain is built from TRBV19 and TRBJ2-7; possible D gene TRBD1, 5 bases. The CDR3 sequence is 13 residues long. Trimming cost V 10 bases and J 1 base, with 14 bases left between them. CDR1 is LNHDA, CDR2 SQIVND, per germline (reference sequence). The CDR3 loop reads CATKDRSSYEQYF. CDR3 in DNA: TGTGCCACCAAAGACAGATCATCCTACGAGCAGTACTTC.

This clonotype occurred a few times. The chain couples TRBV5-1 to TRBJ2-4; 12 bases agree with TRBD2. Germline CDR1 reads SGHRS; CDR2 reads YFSETQ. V was clipped by 4 bases and J by 3 bases; unmatched bases: 11. There are 18 residues in the CDR3. The CDR3 loop reads CASSPALTSGGIKNIQYF. Here the CDR3 DNA reads TGCGCCAGCAGCCCTGCATTAACTAGCGGGGGGATCAAAAACATTCAGTACTTC. Full variable domain (rest looked up from reference TRBV5-1 and TRBJ2-4): KAGVTQTPRYLIKTRGQQVTLSCSPISGHRSVSWYQQTPGQGLQFLFEYFSETQRNKGNFPGRFSGRQFSNSRSEMNVSTLELGDSALYLCASSPALTSGGIKNIQYFGAGTRLSVL.

The chain uses TRBV7-8 and TRBJ1-4, with D hard to call. V was pared by 4 bases and J by 0 bases, with 9 bases between. CDR1 is SGHVS, CDR2 FQNEAQ, per germline. CDR3 size: 15 residues. CDR3 sequence: CASSSYTATNEKLFF. The CDR3 DNA sequence: TGTGCCAGCAGCTCCTACACAGCAACTAATGAAAAACTGTTTTTT.

At least ten counts were recorded for this clonotype. The gene calls are TRBV7-9 and TRBJ1-2, with D uncertain. The CDR3 spans 15 residues. V was pared by 4 bases and J by 3 bases, with 15 bases between. The germline CDR1 and CDR2 sequences are SEHNR and FQNEAQ (reference sequence). CDR3 bases: TGTGCCAGCAGCTACCCCCCCGGTAGGGACTATGGCTACACCTTC. It codes for CASSYPPGRDYGYTF.

This chain joins TRBV12-3 or TRBV12-4 and TRBJ2-1; TRBD2 is a possible D gene (5 bases). Trimming stripped 6 bases from V and 4 bases from J, with 16 bases between. The CDR3 is made up of 15 amino acids. CDR3 bases: TGTGCCAGCAGCCACCCGGGATCCAGATACAATGAGCAGTTCTTC. Amino acids: CASSHPGSRYNEQFF.

The genes are TRBV19 and TRBJ1-2, with D possibly being TRBD1 (6 bases). This CDR3 is 15 amino acids long. Germline V gene sequence: CDR1 LNHDA, CDR2 SQIVND (reference sequence). Deletions cut 7 bases from V and 8 bases from J, with 23 bases between. The CDR3 region has the DNA TGTGCCAGTACCTTTGTGAACAGGGACTTATCAGGCTACACCTTC. It translates to CASTFVNRDLSGYTF.

This clonotype was observed many times. V gene TRBV27 combines with J gene TRBJ1-3, with D perhaps matching TRBD1 (5 bases). The CDR3 sequence is 15 residues long. Per germline, CDR1 MNHEY and CDR2 SMNVEV (reference sequence). The V end lost 2 bases, the J end lost 0 bases, and 8 bases lay between the germline ends. CDR3 residues: CASSLQGSSGNTIYF. Here the CDR3 DNA reads TGTGCCAGCAGTTTACAGGGTAGCTCTGGAAACACCATATATTTT.

Many counts were recorded for this clonotype. V gene TRBV6-2 or TRBV6-3 combines with J gene TRBJ1-1; 9 positions agree with TRBD1. The CDR3 has 14 amino acids. Germline V gives CDR1 MNHEY, CDR2 SVGEGT. V shed 5 bases, J shed 7 bases, and the junction held 8 bases outside the gene matches. CDR3 sequence (DNA): TGTGCCAGCAGTGTAACAGGGGGCGTAGGTGAAGCTTTCTTT. Its translation: CASSVTGGVGEAFF.

This clonotype was recorded at least ten times. The V gene is TRBV27, the J gene TRBJ2-1; tentative D call: TRBD2 (6 bases). The CDR3 covers 14 residues. Trimming took 6 bases from V and 9 from J, leaving 18 bases between them. CDR1 and CDR2 (germline): MNHEY, SMNVEV (reference sequence). The CDR3 protein is CASSPTSRLVEQFF. The DNA for the CDR3 is TGTGCCAGCAGCCCGACTAGTCGCCTCGTTGAGCAGTTCTTC.

This clonotype has at least ten counts. V and J are TRBV2 and TRBJ1-5; D call uncertain. The germline CDR1 and CDR2 sequences are SNHLY and FYNNEI. There are 15 residues in the CDR3. Deletions cut 1 base from V and 5 bases from J, with 12 bases between. The CDR3 DNA sequence: TGTGCCAGCAGTGAAGACAAGAGTTTCTATCAGCCCCAGCATTTT. It yields the protein CASSEDKSFYQPQHF.

This clonotype occurred many times. V gene TRBV10-3 combines with J gene TRBJ2-7; no definite D call. Trimming shortened V by 4 bases and J by 4 bases, and 5 bases separated the two germline ends. The germline V gene has CDR1 ENHRY and CDR2 SYGVKD. CDR3 length equals 11 residues. CDR3 bases: TGTGCCATCAGTGGGGGATACGAGCAGTACTTC. This gives the protein CAISGGYEQYF.

This rearrangement joins TRBV20-1 to TRBJ2-3, with 7 bases aligning to TRBD1. Germline V gene data show CDR1 as DFQATT and CDR2 as SNEGSKA (reference sequence). The trim removed 2 bases at V and 0 bases at J, leaving 8 bases unmatched. The CDR3 covers 16 residues. CDR3 nucleotides: TGCAGTGCTAGATCACCGGGACAGAGAAGCACAGATACGCAGTATTTT. Translated, it gives CSARSPGQRSTDTQYF.

This chain's CDR3 is CASSLGHRGPTEAFF. The CDR3, as DNA: TGTGCCAGCAGCTTAGGCCATAGGGGGCCCACTGAAGCTTTCTTT. The J gene is TRBJ1-1, the V gene TRBV7-6, with 7 bases fitting TRBD1. CDR3 length: 15 residues. The V gene's germline CDR1 is SGHVS and CDR2 FNYEAQ. Trimming cost V 1 base and J 4 bases; bases outside gene matches: 6. Together with reference TRBV7-6 and TRBJ1-1, the CDR3 gives the full variable domain: GAGVSQSPRYKVTKRGQDVALRCDPISGHVSLYWYRQALGQGPEFLTYFNYEAQQDKSGLPNDRFSAERPEGSISTLTIQRTEQRDSAMYRCASSLGHRGPTEAFFGQGTRLTVV.

This clonotype was seen only a few times. The gene calls are TRBV5-4 and TRBJ2-2, with D possibly called TRBD1 or TRBD2 (5 bases each). The CDR3 has 16 amino acids. V was clipped by 4 bases and J by 6 bases, with 19 bases between them. Per germline, CDR1 SGHNT and CDR2 YYREEE (reference sequence). Here the CDR3 DNA reads TGTGCCAGCAGCCCGCTCCGGGGCGCGAGGTCCGGGGAGCTGTTTTTT. Protein sequence: CASSPLRGARSGELFF.